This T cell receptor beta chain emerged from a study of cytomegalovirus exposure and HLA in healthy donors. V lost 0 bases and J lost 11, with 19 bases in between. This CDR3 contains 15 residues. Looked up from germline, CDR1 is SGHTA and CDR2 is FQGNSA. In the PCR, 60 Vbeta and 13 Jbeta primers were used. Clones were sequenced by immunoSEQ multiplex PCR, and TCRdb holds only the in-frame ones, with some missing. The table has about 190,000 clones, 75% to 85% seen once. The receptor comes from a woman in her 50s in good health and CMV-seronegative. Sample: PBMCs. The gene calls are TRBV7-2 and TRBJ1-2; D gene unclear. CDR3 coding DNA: TGTGCCAGCAGCTTAGCAGCAGCGACTGATGAGCGATACACCTTC. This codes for CASSLAAATDERYTF.